The clone carrying this TCR beta chain was seen more than once but under ten times. Its target is unknown. This entry belongs to a study of T cell repertoires in cytomegalovirus infection. Study at large: Matching HLA type and CMV infection were both indicated by public TCR beta signatures.

The CDR3 is 15 amino acids. Germline V lookup: CDR1 DFQATT, CDR2 SNEGSKA (reference sequence). The V end was cut by 0 bases, the J end by 2 bases, with 11 bases between. TCRdb processed the reads anew with MiXCR; each CDR3 protein has one entry. Among about 310,000 distinct CDR3 sequences, 20% to 30% were seen once, and the ten largest hold less than 15%. The sequences come from cultured PBMCs, collected from culture after CMV antigen stimulation. This rearrangement joins TRBV20-1 to TRBJ1-5; D not resolved. The TCR comes from a human donor in good health (CMV status not recorded). Some clones in this sample may be carry-over from other donors' samples. The CDR3 is CSARDTWRGNQPQHF. In nucleotides, the CDR3 is TGCAGTGCTAGAGATACATGGCGGGGCAATCAGCCCCAGCATTTT.